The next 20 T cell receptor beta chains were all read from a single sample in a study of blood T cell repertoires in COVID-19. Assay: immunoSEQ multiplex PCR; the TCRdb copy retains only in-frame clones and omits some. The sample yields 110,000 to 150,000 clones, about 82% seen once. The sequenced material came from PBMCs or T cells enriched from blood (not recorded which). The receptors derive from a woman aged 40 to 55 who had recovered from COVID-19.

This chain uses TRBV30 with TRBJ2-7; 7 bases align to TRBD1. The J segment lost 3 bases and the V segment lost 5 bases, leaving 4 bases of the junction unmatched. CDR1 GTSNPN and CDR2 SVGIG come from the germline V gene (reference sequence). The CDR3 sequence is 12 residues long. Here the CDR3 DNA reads TGTGCCTGGGGGGACAGACTCTACGAGCAGTACTTC. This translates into CAWGDRLYEQYF.

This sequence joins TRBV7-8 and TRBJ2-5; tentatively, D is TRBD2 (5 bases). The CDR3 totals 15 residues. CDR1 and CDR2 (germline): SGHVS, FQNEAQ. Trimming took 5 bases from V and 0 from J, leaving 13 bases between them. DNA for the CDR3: TGTGCCAGCAGCCCAGGCGGACTTTACCAAGAGACCCAGTACTTC. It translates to CASSPGGLYQETQYF.

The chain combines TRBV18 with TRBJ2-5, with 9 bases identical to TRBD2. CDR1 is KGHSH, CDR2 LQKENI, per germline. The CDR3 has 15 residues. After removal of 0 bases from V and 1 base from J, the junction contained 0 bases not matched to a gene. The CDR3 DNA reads TGTGCCAGCTCACCACCGACTAGCGGCCAAGAGACCCAGTACTTC. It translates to CASSPPTSGQETQYF.

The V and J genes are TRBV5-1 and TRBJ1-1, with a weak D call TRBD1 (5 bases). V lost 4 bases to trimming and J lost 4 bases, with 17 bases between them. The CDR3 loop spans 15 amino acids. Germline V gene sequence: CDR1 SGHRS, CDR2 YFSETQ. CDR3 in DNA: TGCGCCAGCAGCGGTTCCTTGGGGCATGGCACTGAAGCTTTCTTT. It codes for CASSGSLGHGTEAFF.

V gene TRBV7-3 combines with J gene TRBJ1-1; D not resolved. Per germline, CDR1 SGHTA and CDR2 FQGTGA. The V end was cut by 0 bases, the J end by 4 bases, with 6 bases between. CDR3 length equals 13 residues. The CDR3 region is CASSLTFGTEAFF. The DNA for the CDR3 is TGTGCCAGCAGCTTAACGTTCGGCACTGAAGCTTTCTTT.

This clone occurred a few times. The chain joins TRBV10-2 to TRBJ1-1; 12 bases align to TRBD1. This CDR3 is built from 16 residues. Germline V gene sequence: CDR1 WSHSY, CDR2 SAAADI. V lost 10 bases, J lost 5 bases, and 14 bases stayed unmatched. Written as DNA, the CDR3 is TGCGCCACCACGGGTGGGACAGGGGGCCCCAAGACTGAAGCTTTCTTT. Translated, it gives CATTGGTGGPKTEAFF.

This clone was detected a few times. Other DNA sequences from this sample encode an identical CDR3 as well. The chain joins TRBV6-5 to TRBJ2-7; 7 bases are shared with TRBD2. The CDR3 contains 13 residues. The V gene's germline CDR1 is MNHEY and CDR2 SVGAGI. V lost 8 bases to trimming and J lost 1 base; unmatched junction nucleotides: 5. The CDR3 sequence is CASRGEGSYEQYF. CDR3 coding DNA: TGTGCCAGCCGGGGGGAAGGGTCCTACGAGCAGTACTTC.

CDR3 bases: TGTGCCAGTAGTTTCGGGACAGACACCTACGAGCAGTACTTC. Translated: CASSFGTDTYEQYF. J is TRBJ2-7 and V is TRBV19; 7 bases map to TRBD1. Germline V gives CDR1 LNHDA, CDR2 SQIVND (reference sequence). The CDR3 is 14 residues long. Trimming removed 5 bases from V and 2 bases from J; junction bases left unmatched: 6.

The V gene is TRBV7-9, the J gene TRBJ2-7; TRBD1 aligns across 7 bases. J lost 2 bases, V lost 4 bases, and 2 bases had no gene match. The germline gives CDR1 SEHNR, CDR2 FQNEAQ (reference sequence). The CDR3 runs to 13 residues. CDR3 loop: CASSWDRPYEQYF. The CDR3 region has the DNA TGTGCCAGCAGCTGGGACAGACCCTACGAGCAGTACTTC.

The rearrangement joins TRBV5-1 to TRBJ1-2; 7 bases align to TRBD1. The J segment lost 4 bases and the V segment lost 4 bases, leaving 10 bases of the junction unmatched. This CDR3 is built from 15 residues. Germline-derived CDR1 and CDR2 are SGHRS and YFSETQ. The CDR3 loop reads CASSLGTAKSYGYTF. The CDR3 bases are TGCGCCAGCAGCCTAGGGACAGCGAAGTCCTATGGCTACACCTTC.

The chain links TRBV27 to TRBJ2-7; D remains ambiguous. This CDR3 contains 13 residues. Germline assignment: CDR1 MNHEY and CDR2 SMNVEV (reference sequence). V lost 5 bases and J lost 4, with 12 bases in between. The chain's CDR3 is CASSHSSEYEQYF. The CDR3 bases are TGTGCCAGCAGTCATAGCAGCGAGTACGAGCAGTACTTC.

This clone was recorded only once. This chain's CDR3 is CASEVQPEAFF. The CDR3 coding sequence is TGTGCCAGCGAAGTACAGCCTGAAGCTTTCTTT. The rearrangement links TRBV7-9 to TRBJ1-1, with D hard to call. Deletions cut 8 bases from V and 6 bases from J, with 10 bases between. This CDR3 has 11 residues. The germline V gene has CDR1 SEHNR and CDR2 FQNEAQ (reference sequence).

Here the CDR3 DNA reads TGCAGCGTTGCCGGCGACAGCCTCGGCACAGATACGCAGTATTTT. This sequence encodes CSVAGDSLGTDTQYF. The rearrangement links TRBV29-1 to TRBJ2-3; D may be TRBD1 (5 bases). CDR1 is SQVTM and CDR2 is ANQGSEA in the germline V gene. V lost 4 bases to trimming and J lost 1 base, with 15 bases between them. The CDR3 is made up of 15 amino acids.

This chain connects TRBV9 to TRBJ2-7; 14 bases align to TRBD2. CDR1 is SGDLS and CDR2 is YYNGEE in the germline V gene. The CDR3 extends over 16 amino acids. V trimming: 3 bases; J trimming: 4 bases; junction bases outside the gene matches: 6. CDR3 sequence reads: CASSAGTSGSFYEQYF. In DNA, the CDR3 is TGTGCCAGCAGCGCCGGGACTAGCGGGAGTTTTTACGAGCAGTACTTC.

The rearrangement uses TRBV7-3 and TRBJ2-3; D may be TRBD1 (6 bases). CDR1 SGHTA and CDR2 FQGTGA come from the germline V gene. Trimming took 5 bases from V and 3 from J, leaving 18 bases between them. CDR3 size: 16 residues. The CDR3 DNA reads TGTGCCAGCAGCACAATAGGACAGCCCGGTACAGATACGCAGTATTTT. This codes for CASSTIGQPGTDTQYF.

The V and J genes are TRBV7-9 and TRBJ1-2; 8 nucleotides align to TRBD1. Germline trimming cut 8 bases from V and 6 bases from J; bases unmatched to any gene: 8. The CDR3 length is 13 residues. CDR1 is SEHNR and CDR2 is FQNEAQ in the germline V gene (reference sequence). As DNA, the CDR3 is TGTGCCAGCGGCAAGGGACAGGCTGATGGCTACACCTTC. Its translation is CASGKGQADGYTF.

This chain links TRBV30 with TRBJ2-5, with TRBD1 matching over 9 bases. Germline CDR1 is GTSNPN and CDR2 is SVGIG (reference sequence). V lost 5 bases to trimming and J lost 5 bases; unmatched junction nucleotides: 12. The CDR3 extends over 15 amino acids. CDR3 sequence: CAWASGTGLLETQYF. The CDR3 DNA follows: TGTGCCTGGGCCTCCGGGACAGGGTTGTTGGAGACCCAGTACTTC.

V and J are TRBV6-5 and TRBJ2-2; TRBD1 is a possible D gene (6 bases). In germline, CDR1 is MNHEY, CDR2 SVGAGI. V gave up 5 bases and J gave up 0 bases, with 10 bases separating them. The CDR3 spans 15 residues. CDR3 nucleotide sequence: TGTGCCAGCAGTCCGACAGGCTCGAACACCGGGGAGCTGTTTTTT. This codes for CASSPTGSNTGELFF.

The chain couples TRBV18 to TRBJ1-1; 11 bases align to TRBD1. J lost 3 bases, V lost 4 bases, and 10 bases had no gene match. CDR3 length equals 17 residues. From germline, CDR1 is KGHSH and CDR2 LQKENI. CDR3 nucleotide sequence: TGTGCCAGCTCACGTTACACCGGGACAGGGGGGGACACTGAAGCTTTCTTT. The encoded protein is CASSRYTGTGGDTEAFF.

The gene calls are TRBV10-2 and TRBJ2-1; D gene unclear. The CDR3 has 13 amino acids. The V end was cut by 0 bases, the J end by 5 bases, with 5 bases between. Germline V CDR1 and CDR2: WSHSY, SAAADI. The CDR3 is CASSESLHNEQFF. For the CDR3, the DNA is TGCGCCAGCAGTGAGTCCCTCCACAATGAGCAGTTCTTC.